This record concerns one TCR beta chain sequence. Antigen unknown. The PCR ran on 60 Vbeta and 13 Jbeta primers. TCRdb's copy holds only in-frame clones and misses some; the assay was immunoSEQ multiplex PCR. The sample shows about 130,000 clones, 60% to 85% of them seen only once. The data derive from a study of cytomegalovirus exposure and HLA in healthy donors. Study conclusions and caveats: For TCR beta chains, V- and J-gene trimming was later linked to a missense DCLRE1C variant.

The CDR3 length is 14 residues. The junction had 3 bases not matched to a gene; V was cut back by 5 bases and J by 3 bases. The germline gives CDR1 MNHEY, CDR2 SVGAGI. The material sequenced was PBMCs. This chain links TRBV6-5 with TRBJ1-3; 8 bases match TRBD1. The source of this sequence is a man in his thirties or forties in good health and CMV-seronegative. DNA for the CDR3: TGTGCCAGCAGTCAGGGGGCTCTTGGAAACACCATATATTTT. It specifies CASSQGALGNTIYF.